The 14 T cell receptor beta chains below all came from one sample that was sequenced in a study of blood T cell repertoires in COVID-19. Using immunoSEQ multiplex PCR, the repertoire was profiled, and TCRdb retains in-frame clones only, with some absent. The data contain around 59,000 clones, around 79% of them singletons. The sample taken for sequencing was peripheral blood. Every receptor here comes from a human donor in a cohort sampled during active COVID-19.

V is TRBV13 and J is TRBJ2-5; D remains ambiguous. V shed 5 bases and J shed 5 bases, with 9 bases lying between them. This CDR3 spans 12 amino acids. Looked up from germline, CDR1 is PRHDT and CDR2 is FYEKMQ (reference sequence). Written as DNA, the CDR3 is TGTGCCAGCAGCCTAGTACAGGAGACCCAGTACTTC. Translated, it gives CASSLVQETQYF.

This chain joins TRBV7-6 and TRBJ2-1; 7 nucleotides agree with TRBD2. Trimming at V came to 0 bases and at J to 2 bases, leaving 7 bases not matched to a gene. This CDR3 contains 17 residues. CDR1 and CDR2 from the germline V gene are SGHVS and FNYEAQ. CDR3 sequence (DNA): TGTGCCAGCAGCTTAGCGGGAGGGAGGGAGACCTACAATGAGCAGTTCTTC. Translated: CASSLAGGRETYNEQFF.

The CDR3 DNA reads TGTGCCAGCTCACCAGAGGACAGGGTTGAGGGCTGGGCAGATACGCAGTATTTT. Translation gives CASSPEDRVEGWADTQYF. The rearrangement joins TRBV18 to TRBJ2-3; 8 bases map to TRBD1. V lost 2 bases to trimming and J lost 4 bases; unmatched junction nucleotides: 14. This CDR3 is built from 18 residues. Germline V gene sequence: CDR1 KGHSH, CDR2 LQKENI.

The table lists this clone with a count of one. This chain links TRBV23-1 with TRBJ2-7; 15 bases match TRBD2. TRBV23-1 belongs to the ORF category, with a function that is uncertain. The CDR3 contains 15 residues. The V and J ends lost 8 bases and 2 bases, in that order; junction bases with no gene match: 4. The CDR3 spells CASGLAGGFPYEQYF. The CDR3 DNA is TGCGCCAGCGGACTAGCGGGAGGGTTTCCCTACGAGCAGTACTTC.

The rearrangement links TRBV2 to TRBJ2-7; no definite D call. CDR1 is SNHLY, CDR2 FYNNEI, per germline. The CDR3 extends over 14 amino acids. Trimming took 7 bases from V and 6 from J, leaving 19 bases between them. The chain's CDR3 is CASTSEATSPEQYF. CDR3 DNA sequence: TGTGCCAGCACTTCAGAGGCGACGTCTCCCGAGCAGTACTTC.

The chain carries TRBV19 and TRBJ1-4; D uncertain. Germline V gene lookup returns CDR1 LNHDA and CDR2 SQIVND (reference sequence). CDR3 length equals 13 residues. Deletions cut 7 bases from V and 4 bases from J, with 10 bases between. The CDR3 sequence: CASNEEINEKLFF. CDR3 sequence (DNA): TGTGCCAGTAACGAGGAGATTAATGAAAAACTGTTTTTT.

This chain joins TRBV5-1 and TRBJ2-3; 8 bases are shared with TRBD2. With V trimmed by 4 bases and J by 2 bases, 6 bases remained unmatched. The CDR3 runs to 15 residues. CDR1 SGHRS and CDR2 YFSETQ come from the germline V gene. CDR3 sequence reads: CASSRAGGTTDTQYF. The CDR3 DNA reads TGCGCCAGCAGCCGGGCGGGAGGAACCACAGATACGCAGTATTTT.

This rearrangement joins TRBV27 to TRBJ2-7, with TRBD2 matching over 9 bases. The CDR3 spans 18 residues. V was clipped by 6 bases and J by 0 bases; unmatched bases: 15. CDR1 is MNHEY and CDR2 is SMNVEV in the germline V gene (reference sequence). CDR3 protein: CASSPAQTSGYSSYEQYF. CDR3 bases: TGTGCCAGCAGCCCCGCTCAGACTAGCGGTTATTCCTCCTACGAGCAGTACTTC.

This chain joins TRBV12-5 and TRBJ2-1; 10 nucleotides align to TRBD2. The V gene's germline CDR1 is LGHNT and CDR2 FRNRAP. V lost 5 bases to trimming and J lost 0 bases; unmatched junction nucleotides: 13. The CDR3 runs 19 residues. Here the CDR3 reads CASGLQTSGALRSYNEQFF. In DNA, the CDR3 is TGTGCTAGTGGTCTGCAAACTAGCGGGGCCCTTCGCTCCTACAATGAGCAGTTCTTC.

The chain recombines TRBV3-1 (or the pseudogene TRBV3-2) with TRBJ1-2; D call uncertain. Germline V gene lookup returns CDR1 LGHDT and CDR2 YNNKEL (reference sequence). CDR3 length: 16 residues. The V end lost 0 bases, the J end lost 4 bases, and 15 bases lay between the germline ends. The CDR3 nucleotides are TGTGCCAGCAGCCAAGAACGTGCCGGGTTGGGCTATGGCTACACCTTC. Its protein is CASSQERAGLGYGYTF.

The chain recombines TRBV2 with TRBJ2-7, with 10 bases identical to TRBD2. The J segment lost 2 bases and the V segment lost 6 bases, leaving 7 bases of the junction unmatched. The V gene's germline CDR1 is SNHLY and CDR2 FYNNEI. This CDR3 is 15 amino acids long. For the CDR3, the DNA is TGTGCCAGCAGGGCCGGGACTAGCGAAACCTACGAGCAGTACTTC. This sequence encodes CASRAGTSETYEQYF.

The chain combines TRBV28 with TRBJ1-4, with 7 bases aligning to TRBD1. V gave up 5 bases and J gave up 4 bases; unmatched junction bases: 7. The germline V gene encodes CDR1 MDHEN and CDR2 SYDVKM. The length of the CDR3 is 15 residues. In nucleotides, the CDR3 is TGTGCCAGCAGTGGCGTGGGACAGAATAATGAAAAACTGTTTTTT. Translation gives CASSGVGQNNEKLFF.

This clone has more than one count but fewer than ten. The rearrangement uses TRBV4-2 and TRBJ1-3; TRBD1 is a possible D gene (5 bases). Per the germline V gene, CDR1 is LGHNA and CDR2 is YNFKEQ. The CDR3 consists of 15 residues. V was cut by 6 bases and J by 0 bases, with 12 bases left in between. The CDR3 protein is CASSYRLSSGNTIYF. CDR3 coding DNA: TGTGCCAGCAGTTACAGGTTAAGCTCTGGAAACACCATATATTTT.

The rearrangement uses TRBV10-3 and TRBJ1-5; 9 nucleotides line up with TRBD1. CDR3 size: 16 residues. CDR1 is ENHRY, CDR2 SYGVKD, per germline. V dropped 0 bases and J dropped 4; count of bases not matched to a gene: 4. CDR3 sequence: CAISESRTGANQPQHF. The CDR3, as DNA: TGTGCCATCAGTGAGTCGCGGACAGGGGCTAATCAGCCCCAGCATTTT.